This T cell receptor (beta chain) was documented in a study of cytomegalovirus exposure and HLA in healthy donors. 60 Vbeta and 13 Jbeta primers were used in PCR. TCRdb's table, derived via immunoSEQ multiplex PCR, lists solely in-frame clones and lacks some. The sample yields under 200,000 clones, roughly 80% seen once. The sequenced sample consisted of PBMCs. The TCR comes from a woman in her 30s in good health and CMV-seronegative.

CDR3 in amino acids: CSAPRDFQYF. The DNA of the CDR3 is TGCAGTGCTCCCCGCGACTTCCAGTACTTC. The rearrangement links TRBV20-1 to TRBJ2-5; D is unresolved. Germline CDR1 is DFQATT and CDR2 is SNEGSKA (reference sequence). This CDR3 comprises 10 residues. With 5 bases removed from V and 10 bases from J, the gap between germline ends came to 11 bases.